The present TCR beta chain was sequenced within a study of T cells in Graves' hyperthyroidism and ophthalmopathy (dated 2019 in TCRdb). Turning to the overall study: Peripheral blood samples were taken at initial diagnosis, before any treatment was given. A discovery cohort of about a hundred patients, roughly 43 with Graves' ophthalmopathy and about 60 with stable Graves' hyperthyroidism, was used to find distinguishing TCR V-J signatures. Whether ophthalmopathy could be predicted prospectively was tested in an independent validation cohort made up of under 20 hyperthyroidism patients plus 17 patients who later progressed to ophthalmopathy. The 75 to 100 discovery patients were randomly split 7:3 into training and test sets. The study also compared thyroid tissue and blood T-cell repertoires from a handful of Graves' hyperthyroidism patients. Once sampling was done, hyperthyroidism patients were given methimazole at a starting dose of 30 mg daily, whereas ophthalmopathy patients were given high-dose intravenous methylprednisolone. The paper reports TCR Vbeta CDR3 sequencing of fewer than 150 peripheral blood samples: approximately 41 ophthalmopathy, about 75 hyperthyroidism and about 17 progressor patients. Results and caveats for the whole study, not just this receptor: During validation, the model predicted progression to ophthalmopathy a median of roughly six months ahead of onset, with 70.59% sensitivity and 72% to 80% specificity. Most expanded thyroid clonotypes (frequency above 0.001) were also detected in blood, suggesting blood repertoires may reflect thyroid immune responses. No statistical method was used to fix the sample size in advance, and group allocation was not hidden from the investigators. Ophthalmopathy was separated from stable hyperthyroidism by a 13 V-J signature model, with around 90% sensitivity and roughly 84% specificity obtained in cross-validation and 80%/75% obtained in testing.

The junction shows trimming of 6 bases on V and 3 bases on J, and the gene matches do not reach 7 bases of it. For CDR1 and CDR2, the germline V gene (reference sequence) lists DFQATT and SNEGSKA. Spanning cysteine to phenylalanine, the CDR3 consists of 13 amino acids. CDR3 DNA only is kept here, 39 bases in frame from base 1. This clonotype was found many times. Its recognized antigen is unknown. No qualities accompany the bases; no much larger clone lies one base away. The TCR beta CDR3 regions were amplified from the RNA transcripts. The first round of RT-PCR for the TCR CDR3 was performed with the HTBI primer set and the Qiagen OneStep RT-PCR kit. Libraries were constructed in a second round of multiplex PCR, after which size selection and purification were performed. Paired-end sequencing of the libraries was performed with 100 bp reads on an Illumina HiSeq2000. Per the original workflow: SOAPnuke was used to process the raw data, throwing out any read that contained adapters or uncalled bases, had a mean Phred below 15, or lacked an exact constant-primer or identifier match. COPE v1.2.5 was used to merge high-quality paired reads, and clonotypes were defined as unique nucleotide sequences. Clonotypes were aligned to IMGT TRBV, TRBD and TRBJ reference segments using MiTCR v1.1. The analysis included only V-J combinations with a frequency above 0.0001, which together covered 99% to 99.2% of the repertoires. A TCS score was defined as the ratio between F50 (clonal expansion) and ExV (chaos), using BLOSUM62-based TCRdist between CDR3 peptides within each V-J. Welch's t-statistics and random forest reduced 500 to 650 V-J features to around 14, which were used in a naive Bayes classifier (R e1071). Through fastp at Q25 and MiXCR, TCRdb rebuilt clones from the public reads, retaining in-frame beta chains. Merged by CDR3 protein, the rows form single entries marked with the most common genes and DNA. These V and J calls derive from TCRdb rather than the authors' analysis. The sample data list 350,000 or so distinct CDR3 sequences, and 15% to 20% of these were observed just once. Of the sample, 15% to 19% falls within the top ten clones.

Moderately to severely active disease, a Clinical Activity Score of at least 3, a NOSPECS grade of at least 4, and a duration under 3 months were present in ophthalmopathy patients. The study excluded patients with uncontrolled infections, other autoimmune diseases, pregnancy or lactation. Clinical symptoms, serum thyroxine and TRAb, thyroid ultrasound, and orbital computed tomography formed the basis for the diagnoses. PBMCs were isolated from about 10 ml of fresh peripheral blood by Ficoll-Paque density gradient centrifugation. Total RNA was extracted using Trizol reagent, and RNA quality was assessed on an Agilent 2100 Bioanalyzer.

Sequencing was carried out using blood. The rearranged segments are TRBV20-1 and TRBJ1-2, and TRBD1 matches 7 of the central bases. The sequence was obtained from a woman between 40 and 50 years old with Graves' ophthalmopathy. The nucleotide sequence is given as TGCAGTGCAAGACAGGGTTCCGACTATGGCTACACCTTC. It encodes CSARQGSDYGYTF.